This T cell receptor beta chain derives from a study of shared clonotypes between healthy human individuals. The CDR3 loop spans 14 amino acids. V lost 3 bases to trimming and J lost 5 bases; unmatched junction nucleotides: 3. Germline loops: CDR1 ENHRY, CDR2 SYGVKD. Repertoires were generated with immunoSEQ multiplex PCR, while TCRdb's copy carries only in-frame clones and drops some. The sample has a few million clones; approximately 92% are singletons. The sequence came from a man younger than 35 in good health. Material: naive CD4+ T cells sorted from blood. As for subset: CD45RA+ positively selected. The rearrangement uses TRBV10-3 and TRBJ1-4; 7 bases are shared with TRBD1. CDR3 in DNA: TGTGCCATCAGTGACCCGACAGGGAATGAAAAACTGTTTTTT. This translates into CAISDPTGNEKLFF.